The rows below give T cell receptor beta chains drawn from one sample of a study of blood T cell repertoires in COVID-19. Some clones are missing from TCRdb's copy, which holds only in-frame ones; the method was immunoSEQ multiplex PCR. The data contain roughly 100,000 clones, around 80% of them singletons. Material: peripheral blood. Receptors were obtained from a woman aged 55-70 years with acute or convalescent COVID-19. The CDR3 runs from the conserved cysteine through the conserved F or W. The order of the fields is clone size, J gene, D gene, V gene, CDR3 length, CDR3 DNA, CDR3 protein. A D gene is named only where the DNA matches it firmly. The size entry is marked missing in some rows and otherwise reads once, few, many or a size class.

abundance: once; j_gene: TRBJ2-7; d_gene: NA; v_gene: TRBV5-5; len: 14; CDR3nt: TGTGCCAGCAGCTTTGTGGGGGGAGAGTACGAGCAGTACTTC; CDR3aa: CASSFVGGEYEQYF
abundance: NA; j_gene: TRBJ2-1; d_gene: NA; v_gene: TRBV2; len: 14; CDR3nt: TGTGCCAGCAGTGTCCGGCGGGACGTAGATGAGCAGTTCTTC; CDR3aa: CASSVRRDVDEQFF
abundance: few; j_gene: TRBJ1-3; d_gene: NA; v_gene: TRBV18; len: 16; CDR3nt: TGTGCCAGCTCACCACCGTCCGGGGGCTCTGGAAACACCATATATTTT; CDR3aa: CASSPPSGGSGNTIYF
abundance: NA; j_gene: TRBJ1-3; d_gene: TRBD1; v_gene: TRBV5-1; len: 17; CDR3nt: TGCGCCAGCAGCTCAGGGACAGGGGGCTTCCCTGGAAACACCATATATTTT; CDR3aa: CASSSGTGGFPGNTIYF
abundance: NA; j_gene: TRBJ1-5; d_gene: NA; v_gene: TRBV7-8; len: 14; CDR3nt: TGTGCCAGCAGCTTAGTCCTTAACAATCAGCCCCAGCATTTT; CDR3aa: CASSLVLNNQPQHF
abundance: NA; j_gene: TRBJ2-4; d_gene: NA; v_gene: TRBV28; len: 16; CDR3nt: TGTGCCAGCAGATCTCCCCGAGCGGAAACAAAAAACATTCAGTACTTC; CDR3aa: CASRSPRAETKNIQYF
abundance: NA; j_gene: TRBJ2-7; d_gene: TRBD1; v_gene: TRBV28; len: 14; CDR3nt: TGTGCCAGCAGTTTTGGAACAGGGGGGCGGGAGCAGTACTTC; CDR3aa: CASSFGTGGREQYF
abundance: NA; j_gene: TRBJ2-1; d_gene: NA; v_gene: TRBV19; len: 15; CDR3nt: TGTGCCAGTAGTACGTCCGAGGGTCGGCACAATGAGCAGTTCTTC; CDR3aa: CASSTSEGRHNEQFF
abundance: NA; j_gene: TRBJ1-1; d_gene: TRBD1; v_gene: TRBV19; len: 13; CDR3nt: TGTGCCAGTAGTATATCAGGGGGTGCTGAAGCTTTCTTT; CDR3aa: CASSISGGAEAFF
abundance: NA; j_gene: TRBJ2-1; d_gene: TRBD2; v_gene: TRBV4-2; len: 16; CDR3nt: TGTGCCAGCAGCCGATCATTCTTAGCGGGGGGGAACGAGCAGTTCTTC; CDR3aa: CASSRSFLAGGNEQFF
abundance: NA; j_gene: TRBJ2-5; d_gene: TRBD2; v_gene: TRBV20-1; len: 16; CDR3nt: TGCAGTGCTAGTCCCTGGGGTAGCGGGGGCCAAGAGACCCAGTACTTC; CDR3aa: CSASPWGSGGQETQYF
abundance: NA; j_gene: TRBJ1-2; d_gene: TRBD1; v_gene: TRBV5-6; len: 13; CDR3nt: TGTGCCAGCAGCCGGGACAGGGCTAGGGGCTACACCTTC; CDR3aa: CASSRDRARGYTF
abundance: NA; j_gene: TRBJ2-1; d_gene: TRBD2; v_gene: TRBV10-3; len: 16; CDR3nt: TGTGCCACCCTGAAAAATAGCGGGAGCTCCTACAATGAGCAGTTCTTC; CDR3aa: CATLKNSGSSYNEQFF
abundance: NA; j_gene: TRBJ2-2; d_gene: TRBD2; v_gene: TRBV5-1; len: 15; CDR3nt: TGCGCCTCAGGACTAGCGGTCTTGAACACCGGGGAGCTGTTTTTT; CDR3aa: CASGLAVLNTGELFF
abundance: NA; j_gene: TRBJ2-7; d_gene: TRBD2; v_gene: TRBV5-4; len: 17; CDR3nt: TGTGCCAGCAGCGGACGCGTTACGCGGGGGGTCCCCTACGAGCAGTACTTC; CDR3aa: CASSGRVTRGVPYEQYF
abundance: NA; j_gene: TRBJ1-1; d_gene: NA; v_gene: TRBV5-1; len: 12; CDR3nt: TGCGCCAGCAGAAAAGAGGGTCCGGAAGCTTTCTTT; CDR3aa: CASRKEGPEAFF
abundance: NA; j_gene: TRBJ2-1; d_gene: TRBD2; v_gene: TRBV5-1; len: 18; CDR3nt: TGCGCCAGCAGCTTTGAGCCGGCCGGACTAGCGGGGACGGATGAGCAGTTCTTC; CDR3aa: CASSFEPAGLAGTDEQFF
abundance: once; j_gene: TRBJ2-3; d_gene: NA; v_gene: TRBV11-2; len: 12; CDR3nt: TGTGCCAGCAGCTTAGCGCGGGGTACGCAGTATTTT; CDR3aa: CASSLARGTQYF
abundance: NA; j_gene: TRBJ1-4; d_gene: NA; v_gene: TRBV5-1; len: 15; CDR3nt: TGCGCCAGCAGCCCTTACAGCGGGGGTAATGAAAAACTGTTTTTT; CDR3aa: CASSPYSGGNEKLFF
abundance: few; j_gene: TRBJ2-7; d_gene: NA; v_gene: TRBV28; len: 16; CDR3nt: TGTGCCAGCAGCTCGGCCTCCTGGGCCCCGACCTACGAGCAGTACTTC; CDR3aa: CASSSASWAPTYEQYF
abundance: once; j_gene: TRBJ2-1; d_gene: NA; v_gene: TRBV12-2; len: 18; CDR3nt: TGTGCAAGGAAACCGGGACTAGCGGGCCTAGCGACCTACAATGAGCAGTTCTTC; CDR3aa: CARKPGLAGLATYNEQFF
abundance: NA; j_gene: TRBJ1-1; d_gene: NA; v_gene: TRBV27; len: 15; CDR3nt: TGTGCCAGCAGTAGCACAGGGAGGGCGAACACTGAAGCTTTCTTT; CDR3aa: CASSSTGRANTEAFF
abundance: NA; j_gene: TRBJ2-2; d_gene: NA; v_gene: TRBV7-9; len: 14; CDR3nt: TGTGCCAGCAGCCCCGGTCTCGGGACCGGGGAGCTGTTTTTT; CDR3aa: CASSPGLGTGELFF
abundance: NA; j_gene: TRBJ1-6; d_gene: NA; v_gene: TRBV19; len: 14; CDR3nt: TGTGCCAGTACCCTGAGCTCCTATAATTCACCCCTCCACTTT; CDR3aa: CASTLSSYNSPLHF
abundance: NA; j_gene: TRBJ1-3; d_gene: NA; v_gene: TRBV18; len: 14; CDR3nt: TGTGCCAGCTCACCAACAACGTATGGAAACACCATATATTTT; CDR3aa: CASSPTTYGNTIYF
abundance: NA; j_gene: TRBJ2-2; d_gene: TRBD1; v_gene: TRBV5-1; len: 19; CDR3nt: TGCGCCAGCAGCTTGGAGTATCCGGGACAGGGGGCCGACACCGGGGAGCTGTTTTTT; CDR3aa: CASSLEYPGQGADTGELFF
abundance: NA; j_gene: TRBJ2-3; d_gene: TRBD2; v_gene: TRBV9; len: 17; CDR3nt: TGTGCCAGCAGCGCGCCCTCTGCGGGGGGGAGCACAGATACGCAGTATTTT; CDR3aa: CASSAPSAGGSTDTQYF
abundance: once; j_gene: TRBJ1-1; d_gene: TRBD1; v_gene: TRBV6-5; len: 15; CDR3nt: TGTGCCAGCAGTCGCAATACAGGGGGCGCGGGTGAAGCTTTCTTT; CDR3aa: CASSRNTGGAGEAFF
abundance: NA; j_gene: TRBJ2-7; d_gene: TRBD1; v_gene: TRBV5-1; len: 15; CDR3nt: TGCGCCAGCAGCCCGATACAGGGGGCGCGGGGCGAGCAGTACTTC; CDR3aa: CASSPIQGARGEQYF
abundance: NA; j_gene: TRBJ2-2; d_gene: NA; v_gene: TRBV24-1; len: 14; CDR3nt: TGTGCCACCAGTGATTTCGGGGATACCGGGGAGCTGTTTTTT; CDR3aa: CATSDFGDTGELFF
abundance: NA; j_gene: TRBJ1-1; d_gene: TRBD1; v_gene: TRBV18; len: 14; CDR3nt: TGTGCCAGCTCAAACGGACAGGGGGTAACTGAAGCTTTCTTT; CDR3aa: CASSNGQGVTEAFF
abundance: NA; j_gene: TRBJ2-5; d_gene: NA; v_gene: TRBV28; len: 15; CDR3nt: TGTGCCAGCAGTGGTCGGACAGACGGCGGAGAGACCCAGTACTTC; CDR3aa: CASSGRTDGGETQYF
abundance: NA; j_gene: TRBJ2-5; d_gene: TRBD2; v_gene: TRBV3-1/TRBV3-2; len: 17; CDR3nt: TGTGCCAGCAGCCAAGCCACTAGCGGGAGGGTTACGAAGACCCAGTACTTC; CDR3aa: CASSQATSGRVTKTQYF
abundance: NA; j_gene: TRBJ1-2; d_gene: TRBD1; v_gene: TRBV18; len: 14; CDR3nt: TGTGCCAGCTCCAGGACAGGGCGTGACTATGGCTACACCTTC; CDR3aa: CASSRTGRDYGYTF
abundance: NA; j_gene: TRBJ1-4; d_gene: TRBD1; v_gene: TRBV7-2; len: 14; CDR3nt: TGTGCCAGCAGCAGTCGGACAGGGGGTGAAAAACTGTTTTTT; CDR3aa: CASSSRTGGEKLFF
abundance: NA; j_gene: TRBJ2-7; d_gene: TRBD2; v_gene: TRBV7-2; len: 16; CDR3nt: TGTGCCAGCAGCGAGCGACTAGCGGGTAGGTCCTACGAGCAGTACTTC; CDR3aa: CASSERLAGRSYEQYF
abundance: NA; j_gene: TRBJ2-7; d_gene: NA; v_gene: TRBV7-2; len: 14; CDR3nt: TGTGCCAGCAGCTTCGGGGGACTCGGGTACGAGCAGTACTTC; CDR3aa: CASSFGGLGYEQYF
abundance: NA; j_gene: TRBJ2-1; d_gene: NA; v_gene: TRBV4-2; len: 14; CDR3nt: TGTGCCAGCAGCCAAGAATCGCGGGAACGTGAGCAGTTCTTC; CDR3aa: CASSQESREREQFF
abundance: NA; j_gene: TRBJ1-2; d_gene: NA; v_gene: TRBV27; len: 14; CDR3nt: TGTGCCAGCAGTTTATCGTCCGGGGAGTATGGCTACACCTTC; CDR3aa: CASSLSSGEYGYTF
abundance: NA; j_gene: TRBJ2-7; d_gene: TRBD1; v_gene: TRBV3-1/TRBV3-2; len: 15; CDR3nt: TGTGCCAGCAGCCTTTCGGACAGGGGAGCCTACGAGCAGTACTTC; CDR3aa: CASSLSDRGAYEQYF
abundance: NA; j_gene: TRBJ1-2; d_gene: TRBD1; v_gene: TRBV19; len: 13; CDR3nt: TGTGCCAGTAGTGACAGGGGCTCCTATGGCTACACCTTC; CDR3aa: CASSDRGSYGYTF
abundance: NA; j_gene: TRBJ1-1; d_gene: NA; v_gene: TRBV5-1; len: 14; CDR3nt: TGCGCCAGCAGCTTGGATCCGGGGAACACTGAAGCTTTCTTT; CDR3aa: CASSLDPGNTEAFF